The rows below give T cell receptor beta chains drawn from one sample of a study of cytomegalovirus exposure and HLA in healthy donors. The method was immunoSEQ multiplex PCR; TCRdb's version includes in-frame clones alone and lacks a portion of them. This table holds about 110,000 clones, approximately 73% found once. The sample consisted of PBMCs. The receptors stem from a man aged 40-49 years in good health and CMV-seronegative. Each CDR3 is given with its conserved first and last residue. The order of the fields is V gene, CDR3 protein.

V gene: TRBV4-1; CDR3 protein: CASSQGVSSLKETQYF
V gene: TRBV7-2; CDR3 protein: CASSLLNEQFF
V gene: TRBV10-1; CDR3 protein: CASSAGPGQISNQPQHF
V gene: TRBV15; CDR3 protein: CATSRDAGRLAVYNSPLHF
V gene: TRBV4-1; CDR3 protein: CASSPPGGFGNTIYF
V gene: TRBV7-2; CDR3 protein: CASSPYSGTTDTQYF
V gene: TRBV27; CDR3 protein: CASSLRGDTEAFF
V gene: TRBV27; CDR3 protein: CASSLEGAGEQYF
V gene: TRBV5-6; CDR3 protein: CASSLSGTRDTGELFF
V gene: TRBV29-1; CDR3 protein: CSAQSSNEQYF
V gene: TRBV27; CDR3 protein: CASSLIAGGSDTQYF
V gene: TRBV5-4; CDR3 protein: CASSATREETQYF
V gene: TRBV5-1; CDR3 protein: CASSSRQGDQPQHF
V gene: TRBV25-1; CDR3 protein: CASSEGGRDRGTDTQYF
V gene: TRBV28; CDR3 protein: CASSRTTSGAADTQYF
V gene: TRBV5-4; CDR3 protein: CASSLRKGSYNEQFF
V gene: TRBV10-3; CDR3 protein: CAISESNRQETQYF
V gene: TRBV7-2; CDR3 protein: CASSLVPRNPDHTDTQYF
V gene: TRBV5-5; CDR3 protein: CASTRTEGRQPTNEKLFF
V gene: TRBV29-1; CDR3 protein: CSVGQGIDGYTF
V gene: TRBV25-1; CDR3 protein: CASSARQVEQFF
V gene: TRBV11-3; CDR3 protein: CASSQGQGDGYTF
V gene: TRBV5-6; CDR3 protein: CASSLEGGTGNTIYF
V gene: TRBV5-1; CDR3 protein: CASSLEPARAGQPQHF
V gene: TRBV13; CDR3 protein: CASSLKPLDSLTYRAEAFF
V gene: TRBV6-5; CDR3 protein: CASRPGLEGTEAFF
V gene: TRBV15; CDR3 protein: CATSVTAGGGTEAFF
V gene: TRBV6-5; CDR3 protein: CASSSPTGNGDNEQFF
V gene: TRBV25-1; CDR3 protein: CASTKWWTSDQPQHF
V gene: TRBV7-9; CDR3 protein: CASSFAGESNQPQHF
V gene: TRBV29-1; CDR3 protein: CSAQGGSGGDEQYF
V gene: TRBV27; CDR3 protein: CASRKRDSHSYEQYF
V gene: TRBV7-2; CDR3 protein: CASSERARQSAEAFF
V gene: TRBV2; CDR3 protein: CAFGEGAYEQYF
V gene: TRBV6-6; CDR3 protein: CASSPGGDGYTF
V gene: TRBV7-9; CDR3 protein: CASSSTLGGQPYEQYF
V gene: TRBV2; CDR3 protein: CASSTGQRYSPLHF
V gene: TRBV6-6; CDR3 protein: CASSYVQGETQYF
V gene: TRBV18; CDR3 protein: CASSLRGGEGQPQHF
V gene: TRBV7-9; CDR3 protein: CASSLGAGTHEYQETQYF
V gene: TRBV9; CDR3 protein: CASSVDSQGYTEAFF
V gene: TRBV7-9; CDR3 protein: CASSLAGLAGGTDTQYF